This record looks at one T cell receptor (beta chain) sequence and its context. Its target is not known. Clones were read by immunoSEQ multiplex PCR, and TCRdb kept only the in-frame ones, dropping some. This table has under 20,000 clones, 55% to 85% appearing once. This entry is derived from a study of CXCR4 blockade with PD-1 therapy in pancreatic cancer. Findings of the study overall: Intratumoral clonality (mean approximately 0.13) exceeded healthy blood (approximately 0.05) but did not track survival.

There are 15 residues in the CDR3. From germline, CDR1 is MNHGY and CDR2 SAAAGT. With 2 bases removed from V and 8 bases from J, the gap between germline ends came to 16 bases. Source material: tumor tissue. V gene TRBV6-8 combines with J gene TRBJ2-1; D is uncertain. The clonotype comes from a human donor with pancreatic ductal adenocarcinoma. This chain's CDR3 is CASSYRARSGDEQFF. CDR3 sequence (DNA): TGTGCCAGCAGTTACAGGGCAAGGTCTGGGGATGAGCAGTTCTTC.